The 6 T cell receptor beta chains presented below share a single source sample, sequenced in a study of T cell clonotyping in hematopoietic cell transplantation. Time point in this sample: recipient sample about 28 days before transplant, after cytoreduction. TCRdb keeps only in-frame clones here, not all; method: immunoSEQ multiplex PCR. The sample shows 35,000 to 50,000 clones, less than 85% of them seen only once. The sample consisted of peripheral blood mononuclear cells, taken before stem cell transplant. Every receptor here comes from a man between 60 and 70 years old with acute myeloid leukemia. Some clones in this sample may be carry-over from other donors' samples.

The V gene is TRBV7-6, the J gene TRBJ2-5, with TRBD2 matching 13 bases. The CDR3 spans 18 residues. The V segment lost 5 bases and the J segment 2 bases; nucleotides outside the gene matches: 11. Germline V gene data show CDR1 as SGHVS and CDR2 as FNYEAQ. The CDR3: CASSTGLAGEGYQETQYF. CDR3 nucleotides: TGTGCCAGCAGCACAGGACTAGCGGGGGAAGGGTATCAAGAGACCCAGTACTTC.

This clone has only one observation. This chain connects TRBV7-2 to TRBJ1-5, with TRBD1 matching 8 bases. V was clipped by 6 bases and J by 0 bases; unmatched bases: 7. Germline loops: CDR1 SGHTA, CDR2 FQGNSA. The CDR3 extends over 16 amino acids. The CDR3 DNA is TGTGCCAGCAGTTCGACAGGGGACTATAGCAATCAGCCCCAGCATTTT. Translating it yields CASSSTGDYSNQPQHF.

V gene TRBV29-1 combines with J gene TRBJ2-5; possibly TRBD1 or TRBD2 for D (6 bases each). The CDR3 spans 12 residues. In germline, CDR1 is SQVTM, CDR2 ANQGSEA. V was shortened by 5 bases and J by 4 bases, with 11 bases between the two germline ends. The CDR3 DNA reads TGCAGCGTTATGGAGGGGGGAGAGACCCAGTACTTC. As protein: CSVMEGGETQYF.

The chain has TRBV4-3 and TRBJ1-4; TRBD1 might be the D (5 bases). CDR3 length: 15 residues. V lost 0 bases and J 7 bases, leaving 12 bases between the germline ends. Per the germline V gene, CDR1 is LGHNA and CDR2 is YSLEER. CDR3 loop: CASSQDAVQGEKLFF. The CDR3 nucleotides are TGCGCCAGCAGCCAAGATGCCGTCCAGGGTGAAAAACTGTTTTTT.

The DNA of the CDR3 is TGCAGCGTGGGGTGGGGTCGGACTGAAGCTTTCTTT. Residues: CSVGWGRTEAFF. The V call is TRBV29-1, the J call TRBJ1-1; D gene uncertain. The CDR3 extends over 12 amino acids. Germline CDR1 reads SQVTM; CDR2 reads ANQGSEA. V was shortened by 6 bases and J by 5 bases, with 13 bases between the two germline ends.

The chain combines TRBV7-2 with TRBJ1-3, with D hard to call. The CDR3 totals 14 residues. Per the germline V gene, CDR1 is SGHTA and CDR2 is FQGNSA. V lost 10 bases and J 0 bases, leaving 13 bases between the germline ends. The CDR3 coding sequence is TGTGCCACCCGAGCGACCCCCTCTGGAAACACCATATATTTT. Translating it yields CATRATPSGNTIYF.